This T cell receptor beta chain was sequenced for a study of control samples from healthy donors and cancer patients (dated by TCRdb to 2020 to 2021). The method was the immunoSEQ multiplex PCR assay. TCRdb retrieved this table from immuneACCESS and kept in-frame rearrangements only. Not all clones are present; in checked studies, unresolved V genes account for under half, and no reason is known for the remainder. The sample contains about 59,000 clones, under 95% of them found a single time. The top ten clones comprise about 1.7% of the sample. About this clone: Its antigen target is currently unknown. Base qualities are not provided; no much larger clone lies one nucleotide away.

Sequenced sample: PBMCs. This clonotype was sampled from a man aged 35 to 55 with colorectal cancer.

In nucleotides, the sequence is TGTGCCAGTAGTATAGACGCGGCCCGAAGGTCGGGAGAGCAGTACTTC. This codes for CASSIDAARRSGEQYF. The V and J genes are TRBV19 and TRBJ2-7; the D segment could be TRBD2, given 5 matching bases. From a lookup of the germline V gene (reference sequence), CDR1 and CDR2 are LNHDA and SQIVND. At the junction V is shortened by 0 bases and J by 7 bases, with 19 bases in between. The CDR3 has 16 amino acids, counting the end cysteine and phenylalanine. Only the CDR3 portion is preserved as DNA: 48 bases, with reading frame beginning at the first base.